Listed here are 30 T cell receptor beta chains from one sample, sequenced in a study of siplizumab effects on memory and regulatory T cells. TCRdb's table, derived via immunoSEQ multiplex PCR, lists solely in-frame clones and lacks some. This table has approximately 7,000 clones, roughly 65% appearing once. The specimen was effector memory CD8+ T cells sorted from blood. The subset here: unstimulated CD8+ effector memory T cells. The receptors shown here come from a human donor in good health.

The chain couples TRBV4-2 to TRBJ2-3; TRBD2 matches 7 bases. Germline loops: CDR1 LGHNA, CDR2 YNFKEQ. V shed 1 base, J shed 2 bases, and the junction held 9 bases outside the gene matches. This CDR3 has 17 residues. The CDR3 DNA sequence: TGTGCCAGCAGCCAAGGTGTCCTAGCGGAGGCCACAGATACGCAGTATTTT. As protein: CASSQGVLAEATDTQYF.

CDR3 DNA sequence: TGTGCCAGCAGCTCCAATGGACTAGCGGGGTTCTACGAGCAGTACTTC. This codes for CASSSNGLAGFYEQYF. The chain couples TRBV7-8 to TRBJ2-7, with 12 bases that match TRBD2. The V and J ends lost 4 bases and 3 bases, in that order; junction bases with no gene match: 7. The CDR3 sequence is 16 residues long. Per germline, CDR1 SGHVS and CDR2 FQNEAQ.

This clone was counted a single time. V and J are TRBV9 and TRBJ2-7, with D perhaps assigned TRBD1 or TRBD2 (7 bases each). This CDR3 spans 12 amino acids. V shed 4 bases and J shed 6 bases, with 11 bases lying between them. CDR1 SGDLS and CDR2 YYNGEE come from the germline V gene. The CDR3 nucleotides are TGTGCCAGCAGCCCAGGGGGGGCCGAGCAGTACTTC. Its protein is CASSPGGAEQYF.

This clone was recorded only once. The chain combines TRBV28 with TRBJ1-5; no clear D gene. This CDR3 is 16 amino acids long. The germline V and J ends were trimmed by 2 bases and 0 bases, with 11 bases remaining between them. Looked up from germline, CDR1 is MDHEN and CDR2 is SYDVKM. CDR3 bases: TGTGCCAGCAGTTTAGGGTATTTGGGTAGCAATCAGCCCCAGCATTTT. Encoded protein: CASSLGYLGSNQPQHF.

The V call is TRBV13, the J call TRBJ1-1, with TRBD1 identical over 7 bases. Germline trimming cut 2 bases from V and 0 bases from J; bases unmatched to any gene: 6. CDR1 and CDR2 (germline): PRHDT, FYEKMQ (reference sequence). CDR3 size: 16 residues. The CDR3 loop reads CASSLQLGQLNTEAFF. CDR3 DNA: TGTGCCAGCAGCTTACAACTGGGACAGCTGAACACTGAAGCTTTCTTT.

A few counts support this clone. The chain combines TRBV16 with TRBJ2-7, with D possibly TRBD2 on 5 matching bases. V was cut by 0 bases and J by 12 bases, with 15 bases left in between. The CDR3 length is 13 residues. The V gene's germline CDR1 is KGHSY and CDR2 FQNENV. The CDR3: CASSQSSRREGYF. For the CDR3, the DNA is TGTGCCAGCAGCCAATCAAGCAGGCGAGAGGGGTACTTC.

V gene TRBV6-5 combines with J gene TRBJ1-1; 7 positions match TRBD1. The CDR3 sequence is 15 residues long. The junction had 11 bases not matched to a gene; V was cut back by 5 bases and J by 5 bases. In germline, CDR1 is MNHEY, CDR2 SVGAGI. CDR3 region: CASSQYPGGRTEAFF. The CDR3 DNA sequence: TGTGCCAGCAGTCAATACCCAGGGGGGAGGACTGAAGCTTTCTTT.

The rearrangement links TRBV4-1 to TRBJ1-2, with 7 bases aligning to TRBD1. Germline V gene data show CDR1 as MGHRA and CDR2 as YSYEKL. The V gene end was trimmed by 4 bases and the J gene end by 7 bases; junction bases not matched to a gene: 6. This CDR3 has 13 residues. The CDR3 DNA is TGCGCCAGCAGCCCAATAACAGGGGCTGGCTACACCTTC. It translates to CASSPITGAGYTF.

The chain uses TRBV27 and TRBJ1-1, with D perhaps matching TRBD1 (5 bases). The CDR3 sequence is 15 residues long. Looked up from germline, CDR1 is MNHEY and CDR2 is SMNVEV (reference sequence). Deletions cut 6 bases from V and 3 bases from J, with 17 bases between. CDR3 region: CASSLSGGGDTEAFF. CDR3 coding DNA: TGTGCCAGCAGCCTGAGCGGGGGGGGAGACACTGAAGCTTTCTTT.

CDR3 amino acids: CASSTPGLAGVKETQYF. CDR3 DNA sequence: TGTGCCAGCAGCACGCCGGGACTAGCGGGAGTGAAAGAGACCCAGTACTTC. The chain carries TRBV7-9 and TRBJ2-5; 14 bases line up with TRBD2. Germline CDR1 and CDR2: SEHNR and FQNEAQ (reference sequence). V shed 5 bases, J shed 3 bases, and the junction held 8 bases outside the gene matches. This CDR3 spans 17 amino acids.

In its sample, this clone was seen a few times. The genes are TRBV30 and TRBJ2-7; D unresolved. Between the trimmed V and J ends, which lost 0 bases and 4 bases, there was a span of 7 bases. The CDR3 runs 12 residues. In germline, CDR1 is GTSNPN, CDR2 SVGIG (reference sequence). CDR3 bases: TGTGCCTGGAGTGTTACTGTTTACGAGCAGTACTTC. This sequence encodes CAWSVTVYEQYF.

This chain's CDR3 is CASSEIGVTYNEQFF. The CDR3 DNA is TGCGCCAGCAGTGAGATAGGGGTCACCTACAATGAGCAGTTCTTC. The rearrangement uses TRBV10-2 and TRBJ2-1; tentative D call: TRBD1 (5 bases). The V gene's germline CDR1 is WSHSY and CDR2 SAAADI. Trimming took 2 bases from V and 2 from J, leaving 10 bases between them. The CDR3 totals 15 residues.

The chain recombines TRBV7-8 with TRBJ2-3; weak D call: TRBD1 (6 bases). The V end lost 4 bases, the J end lost 3 bases, and 8 bases lay between the germline ends. The CDR3 runs to 13 residues. Germline V gives CDR1 SGHVS, CDR2 FQNEAQ. The CDR3 protein is CASSSRGTDTQYF. The CDR3 nucleotides are TGTGCCAGCAGCTCCAGGGGTACAGATACGCAGTATTTT. Complete variable domain (other parts from reference TRBV7-8 and TRBJ2-3): GAGVSQSPRYKVAKRGQDVALRCDPISGHVSLFWYQQALGQGPEFLTYFQNEAQLDKSGLPSDRFFAERPEGSVSTLKIQRTQQEDSAVYLCASSSRGTDTQYFGPGTRLTVL.

This clone has just one count. The J gene is TRBJ2-1, the V gene TRBV7-2; D gene uncertain. V gave up 5 bases and J gave up 5 bases, with 19 bases separating them. Germline V CDR1 and CDR2: SGHTA, FQGNSA. The CDR3 length is 16 residues. The CDR3: CASSPPGSLGHNEQFF. The DNA for the CDR3 is TGTGCCAGCAGCCCCCCGGGCAGCCTGGGCCACAATGAGCAGTTCTTC.

This clone has a single count. The rearrangement joins TRBV7-9 to TRBJ1-2; 7 nucleotides align to TRBD1. V lost 3 bases, J lost 4 bases, and 11 bases stayed unmatched. The germline gives CDR1 SEHNR, CDR2 FQNEAQ (reference sequence). This CDR3 region has 16 residues. As DNA, the CDR3 is TGTGCCAGCAGCTTGGATAGCGCGACAGGGCGCTATGGCTACACCTTC. It yields the protein CASSLDSATGRYGYTF.

This clone is medium-sized (0.01 to 0.1%) by share. The rearrangement links TRBV15 to TRBJ2-7, with a weak D call TRBD1 (5 bases). Germline assignment: CDR1 LNHNV and CDR2 YYDKDF (reference sequence). CDR3 size: 14 residues. V lost 2 bases and J lost 0, with 8 bases in between. This CDR3 reads CATSRTDSSYEQYF. The CDR3 DNA is TGTGCCACCAGCAGAACAGACAGCTCCTACGAGCAGTACTTC.

This chain links TRBV6-4 with TRBJ2-7; a weak D match, TRBD2 (5 bases). CDR1 is MRHNA and CDR2 is SNTAGT in the germline V gene. The V and J ends lost 3 bases and 0 bases respectively, with 12 bases between them. This CDR3 has 15 residues. CDR3 sequence reads: CASSEKAENSYEQYF. The CDR3 DNA reads TGTGCCAGCAGTGAAAAAGCGGAGAACTCCTACGAGCAGTACTTC.

The chain has TRBV25-1 and TRBJ2-5; the D is unclear. V lost 1 base, J lost 0 bases, and 6 bases lay in between. The CDR3 runs 14 residues. Germline CDR1 is MGHDK and CDR2 is SYGVNS. CDR3 residues: CASSESQHQETQYF. The CDR3 nucleotides are TGTGCCAGCAGTGAATCCCAACACCAAGAGACCCAGTACTTC.

This clone was detected only a few times. The chain has TRBV7-9 and TRBJ2-5, with unresolved D. The CDR3 length is 12 residues. Trimming left V 9 bases short and J 5 bases short, with 13 bases between. The germline V gene encodes CDR1 SEHNR and CDR2 FQNEAQ (reference sequence). The CDR3 DNA sequence: TGTGCCAGTTCTTACTTGTGGGAGACCCAGTACTTC. Translation gives CASSYLWETQYF.

Here the CDR3 reads CAWSAGAHNEQFF. Written as DNA, the CDR3 is TGTGCCTGGAGCGCGGGAGCCCACAATGAGCAGTTCTTC. The chain combines TRBV30 with TRBJ2-1; 7 bases line up with TRBD2. V was pared by 3 bases and J by 5 bases, with 4 bases of the junction left unmatched. The germline CDR1 and CDR2 sequences are GTSNPN and SVGIG (reference sequence). The CDR3 extends over 13 amino acids.

The chain carries TRBV6-5 and TRBJ1-1; 7 bases align to TRBD1. CDR1 and CDR2 from the germline V gene are MNHEY and SVGAGI. Trimming at V came to 6 bases and at J to 6 bases, leaving 10 bases not matched to a gene. CDR3 length: 14 residues. The CDR3 DNA sequence: TGTGCCAGCAGCTACGCTACAGGGGATCCTGAAGCTTTCTTT. This encodes CASSYATGDPEAFF.

The genes are TRBV5-6 and TRBJ2-1; 8 positions match TRBD1. This CDR3 is built from 18 residues. From germline, CDR1 is SGHDT and CDR2 YYEEEE. V shed 0 bases, J shed 6 bases, and the junction held 14 bases outside the gene matches. CDR3 sequence: CASSLVQGAEGWGNEQFF. In DNA form, the CDR3 reads TGTGCCAGCAGCTTGGTTCAGGGGGCCGAAGGGTGGGGCAATGAGCAGTTCTTC.

The V call is TRBV21-1, the J call TRBJ2-7; the table's D call TRBD2 went unverified against the DNA. TRBV21-1 is designated a pseudogene. CDR3 size: 15 residues. The CDR3 is CASSKGLAEPYEQYF. DNA for the CDR3: TGTGCCAGCAGCAAAGGACTGGCCGAACCCTACGAGCAGTACTTC.

CDR3 DNA: TGTGCCAGCTCACCACTGGACAGGGGAGTGAAAGAGACCCAGTACTTC. This codes for CASSPLDRGVKETQYF. This sequence joins TRBV18 and TRBJ2-5, with 9 bases fitting TRBD1. Losses at the gene ends were 1 base for V and 3 bases for J; bases not matched to a gene: 6. Germline V gene lookup returns CDR1 KGHSH and CDR2 LQKENI. The CDR3 runs 16 residues.

V usage is TRBV30 and J usage is TRBJ1-5; D call uncertain. V dropped 0 bases and J dropped 5 bases, with 8 bases sitting between them. Looked up from germline, CDR1 is GTSNPN and CDR2 is SVGIG (reference sequence). CDR3 length: 13 amino acids. CDR3 residues: CAWSVQKDQPQHF. In nucleotides, the CDR3 is TGTGCCTGGAGTGTACAGAAGGATCAGCCCCAGCATTTT.

Notes on this clone: This sequence is one base from a far larger clone and is likely a read error. The J gene is TRBJ2-7, the V gene TRBV29-1; the D call may be TRBD1 or TRBD2 (5 bases each). Germline CDR1 is SQVTM and CDR2 is ANQGSEA. The CDR3 is made up of 13 amino acids. The CDR3 spells CSVVKDGAYGQYF. The CDR3, as DNA: TGCAGCGTTGTGAAGGACGGGGCCTACGGGCAGTACTTC.

This clone showed up just a few times. V is TRBV11-2 and J is TRBJ2-3, with 7 bases lining up with TRBD1. Looked up from germline, CDR1 is SGHAT and CDR2 is FQNNGV. Trimming removed 1 base from V and 2 bases from J; junction bases left unmatched: 3. CDR3 size: 15 residues. The CDR3 DNA reads as TGTGCCAGCAGCTTAGTAACAGGGGACACAGATACGCAGTATTTT. It is translated as CASSLVTGDTDTQYF.

This clone has a handful of counts. The chain couples TRBV7-9 to TRBJ2-1; TRBD1 might be the D (5 bases). CDR1 SEHNR and CDR2 FQNEAQ come from the germline V gene (reference sequence). There are 14 residues in the CDR3. The V end was cut by 4 bases, the J end by 4 bases, with 11 bases between. This chain's CDR3 is CASSWIGVYNEQFF. In DNA, the CDR3 is TGTGCCAGCAGCTGGATAGGGGTTTACAATGAGCAGTTCTTC.

V is TRBV4-1 and J is TRBJ2-1, with TRBD2 matching over 12 bases. CDR3 size: 16 residues. V was pared by 4 bases and J by 7 bases, with 8 bases of the junction left unmatched. CDR1 and CDR2 (germline): MGHRA, YSYEKL. CDR3 sequence reads: CASSPPLAGGMNEQFF. For the CDR3, the DNA is TGCGCCAGCAGCCCCCCACTAGCGGGAGGAATGAATGAGCAGTTCTTC.

The chain links TRBV6-1 to TRBJ1-1, with TRBD1 as a possible D gene (5 bases). The CDR3 has 15 residues. The germline CDR1 and CDR2 sequences are MNHNS and SASEGT. The V and J ends lost 3 bases and 0 bases respectively, with 11 bases between them. The DNA of the CDR3 is TGTGCCAGCAGTGAGGGGCCAGACATGAACACTGAAGCTTTCTTT. The encoded protein is CASSEGPDMNTEAFF.